A selection of T cell receptor beta chains follows, all from one sample in a study of blood T cell repertoires in COVID-19. Using immunoSEQ multiplex PCR, the repertoire was profiled, and TCRdb retains in-frame clones only, with some absent. The sample consists of about 81,000 clones, 82% of them appearing once. The sample consisted of peripheral blood. These receptors came from a human donor in a cohort sampled during active COVID-19. Both conserved end residues are part of each CDR3. The order of the fields is D gene, clone size, V gene, J gene, CDR3 protein, CDR3 DNA. D genes are given only for firm matches. Clone size is stated in some rows and not others, as once, few, many or a class when expanded.

D gene: .
clone size: .
V gene: TRBV18
J gene: TRBJ1-1
CDR3 protein: CASSPSVKNTEAFF
CDR3 DNA: TGTGCCAGCTCACCATCAGTGAAGAACACTGAAGCTTTCTTT

D gene: .
clone size: few
V gene: TRBV27
J gene: TRBJ1-5
CDR3 protein: CASRQGNQPQHF
CDR3 DNA: TGTGCCAGCAGGCAGGGCAATCAGCCCCAGCATTTT

D gene: .
clone size: .
V gene: TRBV11-2
J gene: TRBJ1-2
CDR3 protein: CASSLAGSNYGYTF
CDR3 DNA: TGTGCCAGCAGCTTGGCTGGGAGTAACTATGGCTACACCTTC

D gene: TRBD1
clone size: .
V gene: TRBV5-1
J gene: TRBJ1-1
CDR3 protein: CASSTDRDTEAFF
CDR3 DNA: TGCGCCAGCAGCACGGACAGGGACACTGAAGCTTTCTTT

D gene: .
clone size: .
V gene: TRBV2
J gene: TRBJ2-5
CDR3 protein: CASSVGTNYGPQYF
CDR3 DNA: TGTGCCAGCAGTGTTGGGACAAACTATGGGCCCCAGTACTTC

D gene: .
clone size: .
V gene: TRBV12-3/TRBV12-4
J gene: TRBJ2-3
CDR3 protein: CASSLDGSDTQYF
CDR3 DNA: TGTGCCAGCAGTTTAGACGGGTCCGATACGCAGTATTTT

D gene: .
clone size: .
V gene: TRBV5-1
J gene: TRBJ2-6
CDR3 protein: CASSAPGTGANVLTF
CDR3 DNA: TGCGCCAGCAGCGCCCCAGGGACTGGGGCCAACGTCCTGACTTTC

D gene: .
clone size: .
V gene: TRBV18
J gene: TRBJ1-3
CDR3 protein: CASSPSGWSGNTIYF
CDR3 DNA: TGTGCCAGCTCACCATCAGGGTGGTCTGGAAACACCATATATTTT

D gene: .
clone size: once
V gene: TRBV2
J gene: TRBJ2-2
CDR3 protein: CASSVLGQRNTGELFF
CDR3 DNA: TGTGCCAGCAGTGTGTTGGGACAAAGGAACACCGGGGAGCTGTTTTTT

D gene: TRBD2
clone size: .
V gene: TRBV6-2/TRBV6-3
J gene: TRBJ2-1
CDR3 protein: CASSRATSGSYNEQFF
CDR3 DNA: TGTGCCAGCAGCCGAGCCACTAGCGGCTCCTACAATGAGCAGTTCTTC